These 23 T cell receptor beta chains were sequenced from one sample in a study of T cells in Graves' hyperthyroidism and ophthalmopathy. From RNA transcripts, TCR beta CDR3 regions were amplified. First-round RT-PCR of the TCR CDR3 relied on the HTBI primer set. TCRdb processed the multiplex PCR reads anew with MiXCR; each CDR3 protein has one entry. Among approximately 330,000 distinct CDR3 sequences listed, roughly an eighth were seen once. Sequencing was performed on blood. These receptors all come from a woman in her 40s with Graves' ophthalmopathy.

This clonotype showed up many times. The rearrangement links TRBV6-5 to TRBJ2-7; D ambiguous. Germline assignment: CDR1 MNHEY and CDR2 SVGAGI. This CDR3 is 11 amino acids long. Trimming left V 0 bases short and J 5 bases short, with 2 bases between. The CDR3 here is CASSYSDEQYF. In DNA, the CDR3 is TGTGCCAGCAGTTACTCGGACGAGCAGTACTTC.

This clonotype was observed a single time. The chain uses TRBV3-1 and TRBJ1-1, with 7 nucleotides matching TRBD1. With 4 bases clipped from V and 6 bases from J, the junction kept 8 bases outside the gene matches. The CDR3 has 14 amino acids. Germline V gives CDR1 LGHDT, CDR2 YNNKEL (reference sequence). The CDR3 DNA reads as TGTGCCAGCAGCCTAAGGCAGGGGGGCGCTGAAGCTTTCTTT. Amino acid sequence: CASSLRQGGAEAFF. The full variable domain, its missing parts supplied by reference TRBV3-1 and TRBJ1-1, is DTAVSQTPKYLVTQMGNDKSIKCEQNLGHDTMYWYKQDSKKFLKIMFSYNNKELIINETVPNRFSPKSPDKAHLNLHINSLELGDSAVYFCASSLRQGGAEAFFGQGTRLTVV.

This clonotype has a count of ten or more. This chain joins TRBV27 and TRBJ2-2; 10 bases fit TRBD2. V lost 2 bases to trimming and J lost 5 bases; unmatched junction nucleotides: 8. Germline V CDR1 and CDR2: MNHEY, SMNVEV (reference sequence). This CDR3 is 17 amino acids long. CDR3: CASSLEREGRRTGELFF. The CDR3 DNA sequence: TGTGCCAGCAGTTTAGAGCGGGAGGGCCGGCGTACCGGGGAGCTGTTTTTT.

For this clonotype: An end of the junction differs from the germline gene, which may be a read error. The CDR3: CASRHTSGSYEQYF. CDR3 nucleotide sequence: TGTGCCAGCCGCCATACTAGCGGTTCCTACGAGCAGTACTTC. The chain recombines TRBV3-1 with TRBJ2-7, with 8 bases that match TRBD2. The CDR3 has 14 residues. In germline, CDR1 is LGHDT, CDR2 YNNKEL (reference sequence).

Only a few counts were recorded for this clonotype. The chain is built from TRBV13 and TRBJ2-7, with 8 nucleotides matching TRBD2. V shed 2 bases and J 1 base; nucleotides not matched to a gene: 13. Germline lookup yields CDR1 PRHDT and CDR2 FYEKMQ (reference sequence). The CDR3 spans 18 residues. The CDR3 loop is CASSLRPTQERGSYEQYF. Here the CDR3 DNA reads TGTGCCAGCAGCTTACGACCCACTCAAGAGCGGGGGTCCTACGAGCAGTACTTC.

Many counts were recorded for this clonotype. This chain uses TRBV7-2 with TRBJ2-5; D possibly uses TRBD1 or TRBD2 (5 bases each). Germline CDR1 and CDR2: SGHTA and FQGNSA. This CDR3 has 15 residues. Trimming took 2 bases from V and 2 from J, leaving 12 bases between them. The CDR3: CASSLFGDGQETQYF. For the CDR3, the DNA is TGTGCCAGCAGCTTATTCGGGGACGGACAAGAGACCCAGTACTTC.

This clonotype has just a few counts. The V gene is TRBV6-1, the J gene TRBJ1-6; 8 positions agree with TRBD1. The CDR3 has 15 amino acids. The germline V gene has CDR1 MNHNS and CDR2 SASEGT. V lost 6 bases to trimming and J lost 7 bases; unmatched junction nucleotides: 8. As DNA, the CDR3 is TGTGCCAGCAGATCTCCGGGACAGGACAATTCACCCCTCCACTTT. It translates to CASRSPGQDNSPLHF.

This clonotype was seen ten or more times. The J gene is TRBJ2-2, the V gene TRBV11-2; tentative D call: TRBD2 (5 bases). CDR3 length: 12 amino acids. Looked up from germline, CDR1 is SGHAT and CDR2 is FQNNGV. V was shortened by 10 bases and J by 3 bases, with 9 bases between the two germline ends. The DNA for the CDR3 is TGTGCCACCTGGGAGCACACCGGGGAGCTGTTTTTT. It translates to CATWEHTGELFF.

In its sample, this clonotype was seen many times. The CDR3 here is CASSMGGVSEAFF. The DNA for the CDR3 is TGTGCCAGCAGTATGGGGGGTGTCTCTGAAGCTTTCTTT. The rearrangement joins TRBV6-1 to TRBJ1-1, with a tentative D call TRBD1 (5 bases). The ends were cut back, 5 bases at V and 6 bases at J, with 13 bases in the middle. Per germline, CDR1 MNHNS and CDR2 SASEGT. CDR3 length: 13 residues.

This clonotype was seen at least ten times. The V gene is TRBV11-2, the J gene TRBJ2-3; 7 bases are a match to TRBD1. V shed 1 base, J shed 7 bases, and the junction held 2 bases outside the gene matches. Germline CDR1 and CDR2: SGHAT and FQNNGV. The CDR3 has 13 amino acids. The CDR3, as DNA: TGTGCCAGCAGCTTAGCAGGGGGAAATACGCAGTATTTT. It translates to CASSLAGGNTQYF.

This clonotype was detected ten times or more. The chain joins TRBV20-1 to TRBJ2-7, with 9 bases fitting TRBD2. CDR1 is DFQATT, CDR2 SNEGSKA, per germline (reference sequence). This CDR3 spans 15 amino acids. With V trimmed by 4 bases and J by 7 bases, 14 bases remained unmatched. CDR3 sequence: CSANPDGAGGEEQYF. In nucleotides, the CDR3 is TGCAGTGCTAACCCGGACGGAGCGGGGGGAGAGGAGCAGTACTTC.

This clonotype was counted ten times or more. The J gene is TRBJ1-2, the V gene TRBV7-9; D is uncertain. Germline V gene sequence: CDR1 SEHNR, CDR2 FQNEAQ (reference sequence). The CDR3 consists of 11 residues. V lost 3 bases and J 8 bases, leaving 7 bases between the germline ends. The CDR3 region has the DNA TGTGCCAGCAGCTTTGGCTCCGGCTACACCTTC. The encoded protein is CASSFGSGYTF.

The chain combines TRBV19 with TRBJ2-2, with 10 bases lining up with TRBD2. The CDR3 contains 16 residues. The V gene end was trimmed by 4 bases and the J gene end by 0 bases; junction bases not matched to a gene: 2. CDR1 is LNHDA and CDR2 is SQIVND in the germline V gene (reference sequence). The CDR3 loop reads CASSKLAGTNTGELFF. DNA for the CDR3: TGTGCCAGTAGTAAACTAGCGGGGACGAACACCGGGGAGCTGTTTTTT.

As regards this clonotype: One end of the junction does not line up with germline, which may come from a read error. This chain uses TRBV6-1 with TRBJ2-1, with D tentatively TRBD1 (5 bases). The CDR3 runs to 14 residues. The germline CDR1 and CDR2 sequences are MNHNS and SASEGT. In DNA, the CDR3 is TGTGCCAGCAGTCAAGCCCCAGGGTTTGGTGAGCAGTTCTTC. Translating gives CASSQAPGFGEQFF.

The chain links TRBV5-1 to TRBJ2-7; D may correspond to TRBD1 or TRBD2 (7 bases each). This CDR3 is 15 amino acids long. The V gene lost 0 bases and the J gene lost 7 bases, with 17 bases spanning the gap. CDR1 and CDR2 (germline): SGHRS, YFSETQ. Written as DNA, the CDR3 is TGCGCCAGCAGCTTGGAGCTCAGGGGGGAGGGGGAGCAGTACTTC. This translates into CASSLELRGEGEQYF.

V and J are TRBV7-3 and TRBJ2-3, with D possibly being TRBD2 (6 bases). The CDR3 consists of 14 residues. The germline V gene has CDR1 SGHTA and CDR2 FQGTGA. Between the trimmed V and J ends, which lost 3 bases and 2 bases, there was a span of 9 bases. The CDR3 DNA is TGTGCCAGCAGCTTGGGGACTGCCACAGATACGCAGTATTTT. It is translated as CASSLGTATDTQYF. The full variable domain, rest sourced from reference TRBV7-3 and TRBJ2-3, is GAGVSQTPSNKVTEKGKYVELRCDPISGHTALYWYRQSLGQGPEFLIYFQGTGAADDSGLPNDRFFAVRPEGSVSTLKIQRTERGDSAVYLCASSLGTATDTQYFGPGTRLTVL.

This clonotype was counted once. The chain employs TRBV10-3 and TRBJ1-6; the match to TRBD1 covers 10 bases. Germline V gives CDR1 ENHRY, CDR2 SYGVKD. The CDR3 has 16 amino acids. Trimming took 4 bases from V and 11 from J; bases not matched to a gene: 11. CDR3 sequence reads: CAISGTGGPETTPLHF. Written as DNA, the CDR3 is TGTGCCATCAGTGGGACAGGGGGGCCGGAAACGACACCCCTCCACTTT.

This clonotype was seen many times. The V call is TRBV11-1, the J call TRBJ1-1, with 7 bases fitting TRBD1. CDR3 length: 16 amino acids. J was trimmed by 1 base and V by 5 bases; bases with no gene match: 10. Germline assignment: CDR1 SGHAT and CDR2 FQDESV (reference sequence). As DNA, the CDR3 is TGTGCCAGCAGCCCCGATACAGGGGCGAAGAACACTGAAGCTTTCTTT. Amino acids: CASSPDTGAKNTEAFF.

At least ten counts were recorded for this clonotype. The CDR3 loop is CSASGGGFTDTQYF. The DNA of the CDR3 is TGCAGTGCTAGCGGCGGGGGGTTTACAGATACGCAGTATTTT. This chain joins TRBV20-1 and TRBJ2-3; 8 nucleotides agree with TRBD2. V lost 3 bases and J lost 3; bases outside the gene matches: 5. CDR3 length equals 14 residues. Germline-derived CDR1 and CDR2 are DFQATT and SNEGSKA (reference sequence).

The table lists this clonotype with many counts. The chain links TRBV7-9 to TRBJ2-7; 7 nucleotides match TRBD1. The CDR3 consists of 14 residues. V shed 5 bases and J 2 bases; nucleotides not matched to a gene: 6. Germline V gene sequence: CDR1 SEHNR, CDR2 FQNEAQ (reference sequence). The CDR3 loop reads CASSRGTETYEQYF. The CDR3 bases are TGTGCCAGCAGCAGAGGGACAGAAACCTACGAGCAGTACTTC.

This clonotype was counted many times. The rearrangement joins TRBV20-1 to TRBJ2-1; D uncertain. The V and J ends lost 3 bases and 9 bases respectively, with 15 bases between them. CDR3 length equals 13 residues. Germline CDR1 and CDR2: DFQATT and SNEGSKA (reference sequence). CDR3 in DNA: TGCAGTGCTAGGACACCCCTGTCCCTTGAGCAGTTCTTC. Its translation: CSARTPLSLEQFF.

This clonotype was seen repeatedly, ten times or more. The V gene is TRBV20-1, the J gene TRBJ2-7, with D hard to call. The CDR3 sequence is 14 residues long. Germline lookup yields CDR1 DFQATT and CDR2 SNEGSKA (reference sequence). V lost 3 bases and J 3 bases, leaving 15 bases between the germline ends. For the CDR3, the DNA is TGCAGTGCTAGTGGGTGGCAAAACGGCTACGAGCAGTACTTC. This sequence encodes CSASGWQNGYEQYF.

In this sample, this clonotype turned up many times. The V call is TRBV15, the J call TRBJ2-1, with D perhaps matching TRBD1 or TRBD2 (5 bases each). The CDR3 runs to 15 residues. Trimming pared 3 bases from V and 1 base from J, leaving 10 bases between. The germline V gene has CDR1 LNHNV and CDR2 YYDKDF (reference sequence). In DNA, the CDR3 is TGTGCCACCAGCAGTCACGGGACGTCCTACAATGAGCAGTTCTTC. Translated, it gives CATSSHGTSYNEQFF. Together with reference TRBV15 and TRBJ2-1, the CDR3 gives the full variable domain: DAMVIQNPRYQVTQFGKPVTLSCSQTLNHNVMYWYQQKSSQAPKLLFHYYDKDFNNEADTPDNFQSRRPNTSFCFLDIRSPGLGDTAMYLCATSSHGTSYNEQFFGPGTRLTVL.